This T cell receptor beta chain was profiled in a study of read filtering for tumor transcriptome and immune sequencing. For the study at large: R-ISS stage counts were 8 for I, roughly 16 for II, more than 5 for III. IR-seq gave about 4.05 to 11 million TCR reads per sample; RNA-seq gave about 80 to 1,300.

From 300 to 450 ng of RNA, a library with molecular barcoded alpha/delta and beta/gamma adaptors was made. TCRdb processed the reads anew with MiXCR; each CDR3 protein has one entry. The sample carries more than 100,000 distinct CDR3 sequences, roughly 13% recorded once. CDR3 length equals 12 residues. CDR1 is MDHEN and CDR2 is SYDVKM in the germline V gene. Trimming took off 6 bases at V and 3 bases at J, with 9 bases between the two ends. This clonotype occurred many times. Its antigen is still unknown. Study conclusions and caveats: Single-read clonotypes: about 81.9% of IR-seq clonotypes (around 4% of reads), 74.6% of RNA-seq clonotypes (nearly 45% of reads).

Sample: a population of CD138-negative cells sorted from bone marrow. V and J are TRBV28 and TRBJ2-7; D is unresolved. The clonotype originates from a donor older than 35 with multiple myeloma. Written as DNA, the CDR3 is TGTGCCAGCAGCCTATTTGGCTACGAGCAGTACTTC. Amino acid sequence: CASSLFGYEQYF. The whole variable domain, remainder taken from reference TRBV28 and TRBJ2-7, is DVKVTQSSRYLVKRTGEKVFLECVQDMDHENMFWYRQDPGLGLRLIYFSYDVKMKEKGDIPEGYSVSREKKERFSLILESASTNQTSMYLCASSLFGYEQYFGPGTRLTVT.